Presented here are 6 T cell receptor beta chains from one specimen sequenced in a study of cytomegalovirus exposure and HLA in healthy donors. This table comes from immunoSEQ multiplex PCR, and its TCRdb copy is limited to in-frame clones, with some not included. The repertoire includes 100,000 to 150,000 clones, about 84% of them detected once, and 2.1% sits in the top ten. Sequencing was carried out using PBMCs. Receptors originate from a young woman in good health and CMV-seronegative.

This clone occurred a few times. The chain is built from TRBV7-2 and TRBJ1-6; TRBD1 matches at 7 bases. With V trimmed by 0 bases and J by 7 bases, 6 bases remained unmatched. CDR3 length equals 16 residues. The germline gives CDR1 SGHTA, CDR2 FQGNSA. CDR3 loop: CASSLATGTVNSPLHF. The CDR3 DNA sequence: TGTGCCAGCAGCTTAGCAACCGGGACAGTCAATTCACCCCTCCACTTT.

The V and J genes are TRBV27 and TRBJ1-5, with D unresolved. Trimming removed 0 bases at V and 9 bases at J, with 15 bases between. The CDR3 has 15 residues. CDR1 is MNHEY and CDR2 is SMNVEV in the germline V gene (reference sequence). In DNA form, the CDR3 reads TGTGCCAGCAGTTTATCGGTCGATGGCTCGGGGCCCCAGCATTTT. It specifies CASSLSVDGSGPQHF.

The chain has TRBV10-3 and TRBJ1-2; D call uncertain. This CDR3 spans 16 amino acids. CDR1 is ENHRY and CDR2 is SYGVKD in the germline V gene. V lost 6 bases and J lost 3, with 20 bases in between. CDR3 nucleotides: TGTGCCATCAGCGGAGAAGGACTAAGAACCTACTATGGCTACACCTTC. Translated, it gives CAISGEGLRTYYGYTF.

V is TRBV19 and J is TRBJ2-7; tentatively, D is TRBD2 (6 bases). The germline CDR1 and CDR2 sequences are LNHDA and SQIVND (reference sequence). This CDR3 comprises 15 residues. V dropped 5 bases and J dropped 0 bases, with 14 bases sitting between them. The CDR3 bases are TGTGCCAGTAGTCGGTTACGGGGGAGCTCCTACGAGCAGTACTTC. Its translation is CASSRLRGSSYEQYF.

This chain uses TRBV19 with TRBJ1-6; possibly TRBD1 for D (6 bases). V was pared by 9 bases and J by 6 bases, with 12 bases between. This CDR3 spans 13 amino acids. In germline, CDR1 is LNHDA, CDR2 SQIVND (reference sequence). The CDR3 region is CASRDRTNSPLHF. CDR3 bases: TGTGCCAGCCGCGACAGGACTAATTCACCCCTCCACTTT.

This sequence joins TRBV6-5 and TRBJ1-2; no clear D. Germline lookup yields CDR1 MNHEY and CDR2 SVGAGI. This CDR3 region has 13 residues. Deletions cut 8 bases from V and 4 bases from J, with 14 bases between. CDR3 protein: CASYDLAVYGYTF. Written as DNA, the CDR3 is TGTGCCAGCTACGATTTGGCTGTCTATGGCTACACCTTC.